This T cell receptor (beta chain) was sequenced during a study of cytomegalovirus exposure and HLA in healthy donors. Whole-study context: The Caucasian-associated ancestry cluster contained about four fifths of the 300 to 400 genotyped donors.

Study outcomes and limitations: A link between a missense DCLRE1C variant and TCR beta V- and J-gene trimming emerged from a later analysis. The listing of 150 to 200 TCR beta chains classed them as cytomegalovirus-associated.

Per germline, CDR1 SGHVS and CDR2 FNYEAQ. Trimming took 6 bases from V and 7 from J; bases not matched to a gene: 4. This CDR3 contains 13 residues. Nominally healthy donors were sampled, though unrecorded immune exposures were likely. PCR employed 60 Vbeta and 13 Jbeta primers. Assay: immunoSEQ multiplex PCR; the TCRdb copy retains only in-frame clones and omits some. The table shows roughly 100,000 clones, with 60% to 80% occurring only once. Notes on this clone: The antigen is not known.

This clonotype was sampled from a man in his sixties in good health and CMV-seropositive. This sequence joins TRBV7-6 and TRBJ1-4; 8 nucleotides agree with TRBD1. The specimen was PBMCs. The CDR3 nucleotides read TGTGCCAGCAGGTCCGACAGGGGTGAAAAACTGTTTTTT. This gives the protein CASRSDRGEKLFF.